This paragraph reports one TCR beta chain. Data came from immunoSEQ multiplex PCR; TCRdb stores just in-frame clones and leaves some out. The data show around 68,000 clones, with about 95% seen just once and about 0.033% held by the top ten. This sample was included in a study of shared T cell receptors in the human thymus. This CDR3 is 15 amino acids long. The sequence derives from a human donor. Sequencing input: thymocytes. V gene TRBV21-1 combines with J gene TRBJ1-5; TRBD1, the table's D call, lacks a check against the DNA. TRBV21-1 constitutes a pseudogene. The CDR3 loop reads CASNSITGSNQPQHF. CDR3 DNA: TGTGCCAGCAACTCAATAACAGGGAGTAATCAGCCCCAGCATTTT.